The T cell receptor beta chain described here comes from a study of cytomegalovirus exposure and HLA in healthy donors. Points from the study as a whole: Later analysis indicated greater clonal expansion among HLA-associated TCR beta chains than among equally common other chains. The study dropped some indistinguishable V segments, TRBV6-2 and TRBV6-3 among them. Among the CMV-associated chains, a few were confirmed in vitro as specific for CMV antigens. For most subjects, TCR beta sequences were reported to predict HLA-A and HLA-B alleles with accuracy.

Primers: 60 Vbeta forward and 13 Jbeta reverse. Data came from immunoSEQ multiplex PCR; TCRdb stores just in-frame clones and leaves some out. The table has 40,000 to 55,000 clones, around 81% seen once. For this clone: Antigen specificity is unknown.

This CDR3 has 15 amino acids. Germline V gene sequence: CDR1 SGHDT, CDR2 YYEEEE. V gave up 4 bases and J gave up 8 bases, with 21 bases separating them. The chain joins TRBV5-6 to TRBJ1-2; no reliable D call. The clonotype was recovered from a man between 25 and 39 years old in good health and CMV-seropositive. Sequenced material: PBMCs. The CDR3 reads CASSIRQTRNEGYTF. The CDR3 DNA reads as TGTGCCAGCAGCATACGACAAACGAGAAACGAGGGCTACACCTTC.